These 32 T cell receptor beta chains were all obtained from the same sample, sequenced in a study of tissue T cells after allogeneic stem cell transplantation. Method: immunoSEQ multiplex PCR; TCRdb's copy keeps in-frame clones and lacks some. The table shows fewer than 3,500 clones, with under 60% occurring only once. The time point was: mouse harvest day 7 after allogeneic transplant. Tail vein injection delivered 10^7 T-cell-depleted bone marrow cells and 10^6 splenic CD5+ T cells. What was sequenced was gut tissue. These TCRs come from a female BALB/c mouse given C57BL/6 T cells with graft-versus-host disease after an allogeneic hematopoietic cell transplant.

Details on this clone: The genes and germline here are from mouse. The CDR3 is cut off 1 residue early in the read; its end comes from the germline J gene. This rearrangement joins TRBV14 to TRBJ1-2; TRBD1 matches at 7 bases. Looked up from germline, CDR1 is SGHDT and CDR2 is FRDEAV. This CDR3 has 14 residues. Unmatched junction bases numbered 2, after V lost 3 bases and J lost 0 bases. The covered CDR3 bases are TGTGCCAGCAGTTCGGGACAGACAAACTCCGACTACACC. Protein product: CASSSGQTNSDYT. The full-length CDR3 reads as CASSSGQTNSDYTF.

A few counts support this clone. The genes are named according to mouse. The CDR3 is cut off 1 residue early in the read; its end comes from the germline J gene. The V and J genes are TRBV26 and TRBJ1-3, with D possibly being TRBD1 (6 bases). This CDR3 comprises 16 residues. Looked up from germline, CDR1 is KGHPV and CDR2 is FQNQEV (reference sequence). V lost 2 bases to trimming and J lost 3 bases, with 14 bases between them. The CDR3: CASSLDPRGFGNTLYF. The sequenced part of the CDR3 DNA is TGTGCCAGCAGTCTGGATCCCAGGGGATTTGGAAATACGCTCTAT.

This clone ranks as large. The gene names here belong to mouse. Coverage ceases 1 residue before the CDR3 finishes, and the germline J gene fills in the end. The chain carries TRBV13-1 and TRBJ1-5; D is unresolved. V dropped 2 bases and J dropped 3 bases, with 3 bases sitting between them. The CDR3 loop spans 12 amino acids. Germline CDR1 and CDR2: NSHNY and SYGAGN. The CDR3 here is CASSDSNQAPLF. The CDR3 bases that were read are TGTGCCAGCAGTGACAGCAACCAGGCTCCGCTT.

About this clone itself: The gene names given are mouse names. The read is 1 residue too short to cover the CDR3 end, so that end is filled in from the germline J gene. The V gene is TRBV23, the J gene TRBJ2-7. CDR3 length: 13 residues. From germline, CDR1 is KGHTA and CDR2 FQNQQP. The CDR3 DNA, read in part, is TGCTCCAGCAGTCAATCGCGGGGGCCTGAACAGTAC. It yields the protein CSSSQSRGPEQY. The whole CDR3 reads CSSSQSRGPEQYF.

This clone was seen only a few times. Gene names and germline refer to mouse. Coverage ceases 1 residue before the CDR3 finishes, and the germline J gene fills in the end. The rearrangement uses TRBV26 and TRBJ1-4; D call uncertain. V lost 2 bases to trimming and J lost 3 bases, with 4 bases between them. This CDR3 is built from 13 residues. The germline gives CDR1 KGHPV, CDR2 FQNQEV (reference sequence). The sequenced part of the CDR3 DNA is TGTGCCAGCAGTCTGCTGGCCAACGAAAGATTATTT. It yields the protein CASSLLANERLF. In full, the CDR3 is CASSLLANERLFF.

As for this clone: Gene names follow the mouse nomenclature. The CDR3 end falls 1 residue outside the read, so it is completed with the germline J gene. V and J are TRBV3 and TRBJ1-3; tentatively, D is TRBD1 (5 bases). CDR3 length: 14 residues. The germline CDR1 and CDR2 sequences are SNHLY and FYNGKV (reference sequence). V was clipped by 0 bases and J by 2 bases, with 5 bases between them. The sequenced part of the CDR3 DNA is TGTGCCAGCAGCTTAGCGGGGGCTGGAAATACGCTCTAT. Translation gives CASSLAGAGNTLY. The CDR3, in full, reads CASSLAGAGNTLYF.

About this clone itself: Gene names refer to mouse genes. Read data end 1 residue before the CDR3 end; the end is taken from the germline J gene. The rearrangement uses TRBV26 and TRBJ2-5, with 9 positions matching TRBD1. The CDR3 covers 13 residues. Unmatched junction bases numbered 2, after V lost 2 bases and J lost 8 bases. CDR1 is KGHPV and CDR2 is FQNQEV in the germline V gene (reference sequence). CDR3 sequence reads: CASSLTGGGTQYF. Partial CDR3 DNA: TGTGCCAGCAGTCTGACAGGGGGCGGCACCCAGTAC. The full variable domain, with the rest looked up from reference TRBV26 and TRBJ2-5, is NSKVIQTPRYLVKGQGQKAKMRCIPEKGHPVVFWYQQNKNNEFKFLINFQNQEVLQQIDMTEKRFSAECPSNSPCSLEIQSSEAGDSALYLCASSLTGGGTQYFGPGTRLLVL.

Notes on this clone: The gene symbols are mouse symbols. With the read ending 1 residue before the CDR3 end, the germline J gene is used to fill in that end. The gene calls are TRBV3 and TRBJ1-1, with a tentative D call TRBD1 (6 bases). V shed 2 bases and J shed 5 bases, with 6 bases lying between them. The CDR3 has 12 residues. Germline-derived CDR1 and CDR2 are SNHLY and FYNGKV (reference sequence). CDR3 DNA, as far as it was read: TGTGCCAGCAGCTTAAGGGGGACAGAAGTCTTC. Amino acids: CASSLRGTEVF. The full CDR3 reads CASSLRGTEVFF.

To note about this clone: Genes and germline are mouse. The read ends 1 residue before the CDR3 terminus; that terminus is restored from the germline J gene. The V call is TRBV15, the J call TRBJ1-1, with TRBD1 identical over 9 bases. Per the germline V gene, CDR1 is SGHND and CDR2 is FRSKSL. The CDR3 runs to 14 residues. Losses at the gene ends were 5 bases for V and 1 base for J; bases not matched to a gene: 2. The CDR3 spells CASSTGQGNTEVFF. Partial CDR3 DNA: TGTGCCAGCAGTACGGGACAGGGAAACACAGAAGTCTTC.

A note on this clone: Each gene name is a mouse one. Read data end 1 residue before the CDR3 end; the end is taken from the germline J gene. V usage is TRBV4 and J usage is TRBJ2-1; TRBD2 matches at 12 bases. CDR3 length: 14 residues. V dropped 6 bases and J dropped 7; count of bases not matched to a gene: 4. Looked up from germline, CDR1 is LGHDT and CDR2 is YNNKQL (reference sequence). The sequenced part of the CDR3 DNA is TGTGCCAGCAGACGACTGGGGGGGCACGCTGAGCAGTTC. This sequence encodes CASRRLGGHAEQF. In full, the CDR3 reads CASRRLGGHAEQFF.

Concerning this clone: Gene names refer to mouse genes. The CDR3 end lies 1 residue beyond the end of the read and is filled in from the germline J gene. The genes are TRBV26 and TRBJ2-3, with unresolved D. V was trimmed by 1 base and J by 0 bases, leaving 8 bases between them. The CDR3 extends over 15 amino acids. Germline CDR1 reads KGHPV; CDR2 reads FQNQEV (reference sequence). The covered CDR3 bases are TGTGCCAGCAGTCTGTACAACCCTAGTGCAGAAACGCTGTAT. Amino acids: CASSLYNPSAETLY. The CDR3 in its entirety is CASSLYNPSAETLYF.

As regards this clone: Gene names denote mouse genes. The observed sequence ends 1 residue before the CDR3 terminus, with the missing tail filled in from the germline J gene. V and J are TRBV26 and TRBJ1-3; 10 nucleotides agree with TRBD1. Trimming at V came to 0 bases and at J to 4 bases, leaving 0 bases not matched to a gene. The germline gives CDR1 KGHPV, CDR2 FQNQEV (reference sequence). The CDR3 totals 15 residues. The CDR3 loop is CASSLSDRGGNTLYF. The sequenced part of the CDR3 DNA is TGTGCCAGCAGTCTGTCGGACAGGGGGGGAAATACGCTCTAT.

To note about this clone: Genes here carry mouse names. The observed sequence ends 1 residue before the CDR3 terminus, with the missing tail filled in from the germline J gene. J is TRBJ2-2 and V is TRBV26, with TRBD1 matching over 7 bases. The V gene end was trimmed by 2 bases and the J gene end by 3 bases; junction bases not matched to a gene: 3. CDR3 length equals 15 residues. Germline loops: CDR1 KGHPV, CDR2 FQNQEV (reference sequence). CDR3 sequence: CASSLGQGDTGQLYF. The CDR3 bases that were read are TGTGCCAGCAGTCTGGGTCAGGGGGACACCGGGCAGCTCTAC.

This clone turned up a few times. Gene names denote mouse genes. The CDR3 extends 1 residue past the end of the read, so its final part is completed from the germline J gene. This chain joins TRBV2 and TRBJ1-1, with 7 bases matching TRBD1. With 2 bases clipped from V and 6 bases from J, the junction kept 0 bases outside the gene matches. Germline values: CDR1 LGHNA, CDR2 YSYQKL. The CDR3 runs to 12 residues. The part of the CDR3 DNA that was read is TGTGCCAGCAGCCAAACAGGGGCAGAAGTCTTC. It encodes CASSQTGAEVF. The entire CDR3 sequence reads CASSQTGAEVFF.

For this clone: The gene names given are mouse names. The read ends 1 residue early relative to the CDR3; the germline J gene fills the gap. V gene TRBV19 combines with J gene TRBJ2-1; 10 nucleotides align to TRBD2. The CDR3 contains 14 residues. Germline CDR1 is FNHDT and CDR2 is SITEND (reference sequence). V was clipped by 1 base and J by 6 bases; unmatched bases: 1. CDR3 region: CASSILGGLAEQFF. The covered CDR3 bases are TGTGCCAGCAGTATACTGGGGGGGCTTGCTGAGCAGTTC.

As to this clone: Germline and genes: mouse. The sequence runs out 1 residue before the end of the CDR3; the remainder is reconstructed from the germline J gene. The chain has TRBV12-1 and TRBJ2-5; D is ambiguous. This CDR3 spans 12 amino acids. CDR1 is SGHSN, CDR2 HYEKVE, per germline. V shed 2 bases and J shed 2 bases, with 4 bases lying between them. CDR3 DNA (partial): TGTGCCAGCTCTCAGGGCCAAGACACCCAGTAC. Translated: CASSQGQDTQY. Given in full, the CDR3 is CASSQGQDTQYF. The full variable domain, in which reference TRBV12-1 and TRBJ2-5 provide the parts outside the CDR3, is DSGVVQSPRHIIKEKGGRSVLTCIPISGHSNVVWYQQTLGKELKFLIQHYEKVERDKGFLPSRFSVQQFDDYHSEMNMSALELEDSAMYFCASSQGQDTQYFGPGTRLLVL.

As regards this clone: Gene names refer to mouse genes. The read falls 1 residue short of the CDR3 end, and the missing part is taken from the germline J gene. The rearrangement joins TRBV15 to TRBJ2-5; 12 bases match TRBD2. The CDR3 extends over 15 amino acids. Germline trimming cut 3 bases from V and 6 bases from J; bases unmatched to any gene: 4. CDR1 and CDR2 from the germline V gene are SGHND and FRSKSL. The CDR3 sequence is CASSFDWGGGDTQYF. Partial CDR3 DNA: TGTGCCAGCAGTTTTGACTGGGGGGGCGGGGACACCCAGTAC.

This clone was seen a few times. Mouse gene names apply. The read falls 1 residue short of the CDR3 end, and the missing part is taken from the germline J gene. The chain has TRBV13-3 and TRBJ1-1; D is uncertain. Trimming removed 2 bases from V and 1 base from J, with 0 bases in between. The CDR3 is 11 residues long. The germline CDR1 and CDR2 sequences are NNHDY and SYVADS. The CDR3 bases that were read are TGTGCCAGCAGTGAGAACACAGAAGTCTTC. Its translation: CASSENTEVF. The entire CDR3 is CASSENTEVFF.

About this clone itself: An end of the junction differs from the germline gene, which may be a read error. Mouse names are used for the genes. The read gets to within 1 residue of the CDR3 end, and the germline J gene fills in the rest. The chain employs TRBV15 and TRBJ2-3; the D gene is possibly TRBD1 (5 bases). The length of the CDR3 is 14 residues. CDR1 is SGHND, CDR2 FRSKSL, per germline. CDR3: CANSFTGGAETLYF. The sequenced part of the CDR3 DNA is TGTGCCAACAGTTTCACAGGAGGTGCAGAAACGCTGTAT.

Points on this clone: Genes here carry mouse names. The observed sequence ends 1 residue before the CDR3 terminus, with the missing tail filled in from the germline J gene. The chain has TRBV16 and TRBJ2-4; the match to TRBD2 covers 11 bases. The CDR3 has 16 residues. Trimming at V came to 3 bases and at J to 0 bases, leaving 2 bases not matched to a gene. Germline CDR1 is SGHSA and CDR2 is FRNQAP. CDR3 bases read: TGTGCAAGCAGCTTGGGACTGGGGGTTAGTCAAAACACCTTGTAC. Its translation: CASSLGLGVSQNTLY. The whole CDR3 region reads CASSLGLGVSQNTLYF.

As for this clone: Gene labels here are mouse ones. The read comes to an end 1 residue before the CDR3 does, leaving the germline J gene to fill in the end. This chain connects TRBV24 to TRBJ2-3; 7 bases are a match to TRBD2. Per the germline V gene, CDR1 is KGHTA and CDR2 is FRNEEI. The CDR3 has 15 residues. Unmatched junction bases numbered 7, after V lost 7 bases and J lost 0 bases. The CDR3 loop reads CASNRGGTSAETLYF. Partial CDR3 DNA: TGTGCCAGCAATCGGGGGGGGACTAGTGCAGAAACGCTGTAT.

Of note for this clone: Germline and genes here are mouse. The read falls 1 residue short of the CDR3 end, and the missing part is taken from the germline J gene. The chain recombines TRBV31 with TRBJ2-3; D gene uncertain. Germline loops: CDR1 GKSSPN, CDR2 SITVG. Trimming removed 4 bases at V and 2 bases at J, with 1 base between. This CDR3 region has 10 residues. Here the CDR3 reads CAWIAETLYF. Incomplete CDR3 DNA: TGTGCCTGGATTGCAGAAACGCTGTAT. Using reference TRBV31 and TRBJ2-3 for the parts outside the CDR3, the full variable domain is AQTIHQWPVAEIKAVGSPLSLGCTIKGKSSPNLYWYWQATGGTLQQLFYSITVGQVESVVQLNLSASRPKDDQFILSTEKLLLSHSGFYLCAWIAETLYFGSGTRLTVL.

Worth noting for this clone: Mouse gene names apply. The DNA ends 1 residue before the CDR3 does, and the rest of the CDR3 is filled in from the germline J gene. The gene calls are TRBV31 and TRBJ2-3, with a tentative D call TRBD1 (5 bases). Germline V gives CDR1 GKSSPN, CDR2 SITVG. With 0 bases removed from V and 1 base from J, the gap between germline ends came to 8 bases. This CDR3 spans 14 amino acids. The CDR3 here is CAWSLGRGAETLYF. The part of the CDR3 DNA that was read is TGTGCCTGGAGTCTTGGCAGGGGTGCAGAAACGCTGTAT.

As for this clone: Gene names and germline match the mouse. The read is 1 residue too short to cover the CDR3 end, so that end is filled in from the germline J gene. V gene TRBV12-2 combines with J gene TRBJ2-5, with D possibly matching TRBD1 (6 bases). Trimming left V 0 bases short and J 3 bases short, with 6 bases between. The CDR3 has 13 residues. Germline V gene lookup returns CDR1 SGHLS and CDR2 HYDKME. The sequenced part of the CDR3 DNA is TGTGCCAGCTCTCTCCAGGGGCAAGACACCCAGTAC. Protein product: CASSLQGQDTQY. The full CDR3 reads CASSLQGQDTQYF.

A note on this clone: These gene names are mouse names. Read coverage stops 1 residue before the CDR3 terminus; the germline J gene supplies the remainder. The chain carries TRBV16 and TRBJ2-2; no reliable D call. Trimming took 0 bases from V and 2 from J, leaving 4 bases between them. The CDR3 contains 14 residues. Per the germline V gene, CDR1 is SGHSA and CDR2 is FRNQAP. CDR3 DNA, as far as it was read: TGTGCAAGCAGCTTAGAGGGGAACACCGGGCAGCTCTAC. Its translation: CASSLEGNTGQLY. The whole CDR3 region reads CASSLEGNTGQLYF.

Notes on this clone: Mouse gene names apply. The CDR3 end lies 1 residue beyond the end of the read and is filled in from the germline J gene. This chain connects TRBV19 to TRBJ2-4, with TRBD2 matching over 11 bases. Germline V gene data show CDR1 as FNHDT and CDR2 as SITEND (reference sequence). The CDR3 is 15 amino acids. The V segment lost 5 bases and the J segment 0 bases; nucleotides outside the gene matches: 2. Partial CDR3 DNA: TGTGCCAGCAGACTGGGGGGGCCTAGTCAAAACACCTTGTAC. This gives the protein CASRLGGPSQNTLY. The CDR3 reads in full as CASRLGGPSQNTLYF.

A word on this clone: Germline and genes: mouse. The read falls 1 residue short of the CDR3 end, and the missing part is taken from the germline J gene. The chain employs TRBV13-1 and TRBJ2-5; 9 positions agree with TRBD1. The CDR3 contains 15 residues. Germline CDR1 reads NSHNY; CDR2 reads SYGAGN. V trimming: 3 bases; J trimming: 8 bases; junction bases outside the gene matches: 10. The CDR3 DNA, read in part, is TGTGCCAGCAGTGTCGACAGGGGGGCGCAGGGCACCCAGTAC. This gives the protein CASSVDRGAQGTQY. The whole CDR3 protein is CASSVDRGAQGTQYF.

On this clone: The gene symbols are mouse symbols. The read comes to an end 1 residue before the CDR3 does, leaving the germline J gene to fill in the end. This chain uses TRBV13-2 with TRBJ2-5, with 8 nucleotides matching TRBD2. This CDR3 region has 15 residues. CDR1 NNHNN and CDR2 SYGAGS come from the germline V gene (reference sequence). Trimming removed 0 bases from V and 3 bases from J; junction bases left unmatched: 3. The CDR3 bases that were read are TGTGCCAGCGGTGATGCTTGGGACTGGCAAGACACCCAGTAC. Its protein product is CASGDAWDWQDTQY. The complete CDR3 reads CASGDAWDWQDTQYF.

For this clone: Any gene name here is a mouse gene name. The DNA ends 1 residue before the CDR3 does, and the rest of the CDR3 is filled in from the germline J gene. The chain combines TRBV26 with TRBJ1-4, with no clear D. V was cut by 2 bases and J by 0 bases, with 4 bases left in between. Germline-derived CDR1 and CDR2 are KGHPV and FQNQEV (reference sequence). This CDR3 is built from 14 residues. The part of the CDR3 DNA that was read is TGTGCCAGCAGTCTGACAGTTTCCAACGAAAGATTATTT. Translation: CASSLTVSNERLF. In full, the CDR3 reads CASSLTVSNERLFF.

About this clone: Gene names are mouse gene names. The sequence runs out 1 residue before the end of the CDR3; the remainder is reconstructed from the germline J gene. This chain links TRBV29 with TRBJ2-3; D perhaps matches TRBD2 (6 bases). The CDR3 contains 16 residues. CDR1 is MSHET and CDR2 is SYDVDS in the germline V gene. Trimming took off 0 bases at V and 0 bases at J, with 10 bases between the two ends. CDR3: CASSLSGGISAETLYF. The sequenced part of the CDR3 DNA is TGTGCTAGCAGTTTATCCGGGGGGATTAGTGCAGAAACGCTGTAT.

About this clone: Gene names denote mouse genes. The read finishes 1 residue shy of the CDR3 end, and the germline J gene is used to complete it. This rearrangement joins TRBV26 to TRBJ1-3, with TRBD1 as a possible D gene (6 bases). Trimming cost V 2 bases and J 3 bases, with 11 bases left between them. The CDR3 length is 15 residues. Germline CDR1 KGHPV, CDR2 FQNQEV (reference sequence). The CDR3 loop is CASSLGRGFGNTLYF. The CDR3 bases that were read are TGTGCCAGCAGTCTGGGCAGGGGATTTGGAAATACGCTCTAT.

About this clone itself: The gene names given are mouse names. The read halts 1 residue ahead of the CDR3 end, with the missing end drawn from the germline J gene. The chain combines TRBV26 with TRBJ2-2, with 10 positions matching TRBD1. CDR3 length: 15 residues. Losses at the gene ends were 6 bases for V and 3 bases for J; bases not matched to a gene: 4. Germline V gene data show CDR1 as KGHPV and CDR2 as FQNQEV (reference sequence). The covered CDR3 bases are TGTGCCAGCAGCCGGGACAGGGGAGACACCGGGCAGCTCTAC. Protein product: CASSRDRGDTGQLY. The entire CDR3 protein is CASSRDRGDTGQLYF. Based on the CDR3 plus reference TRBV26 and TRBJ2-2, the full variable domain is NSKVIQTPRYLVKGQGQKAKMRCIPEKGHPVVFWYQQNKNNEFKFLINFQNQEVLQQIDMTEKRFSAECPSNSPCSLEIQSSEAGDSALYLCASSRDRGDTGQLYFGEGSKLTVL.